The sequence of this TCR beta chain was determined in a study of T-cell reconstitution after alpha-beta-depleted transplantation in children. Broader study findings: When one year had passed after transplant, most T-cell counts and diversity came from newly produced T cells.

During its preparation, the TCRbeta library received unique molecular identifiers. A single record per CDR3 protein comes from TCRdb applying MiXCR to the PCR reads. The data show 45,000 to 70,000 distinct CDR3 sequences, about 40% seen once. Regarding this clonotype: The antigen remains undetermined.

CDR1 is MNHEY and CDR2 is SVGEGT in the germline V gene. J lost 0 bases, V lost 9 bases, and 13 bases had no gene match. The CDR3 covers 18 residues. Material: PBMCs, mostly from graft donor cells, obtained 360 days after TCRalphabeta/CD19-depleted stem cell transplant. The rearrangement uses TRBV6-2 or TRBV6-3 and TRBJ2-1; 11 bases match TRBD2. The receptor's source is a male patient aged 10 to 17 who had a stem cell transplant for acute lymphoblastic leukemia, so the T cells may come from the graft donor. The CDR3: CARGGLAGGPSSYNEQFF. CDR3 nucleotide sequence: TGTGCCAGGGGGGGGCTAGCGGGGGGTCCTAGCTCCTACAATGAGCAGTTCTTC.